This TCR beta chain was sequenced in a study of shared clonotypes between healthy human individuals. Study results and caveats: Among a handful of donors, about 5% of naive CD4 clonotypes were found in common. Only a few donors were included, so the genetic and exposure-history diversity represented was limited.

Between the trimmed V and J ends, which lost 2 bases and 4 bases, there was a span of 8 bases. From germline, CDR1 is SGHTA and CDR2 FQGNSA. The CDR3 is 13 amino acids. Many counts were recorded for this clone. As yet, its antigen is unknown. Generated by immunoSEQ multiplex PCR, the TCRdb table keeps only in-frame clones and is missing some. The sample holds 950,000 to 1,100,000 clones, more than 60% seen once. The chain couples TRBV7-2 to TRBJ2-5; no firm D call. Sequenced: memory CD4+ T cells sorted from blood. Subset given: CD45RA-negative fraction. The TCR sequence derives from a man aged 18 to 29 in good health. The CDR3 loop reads CASSLPPLETQYF. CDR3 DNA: TGTGCCAGCAGCTTACCGCCCTTAGAGACCCAGTACTTC.